This T cell receptor (beta chain) was sequenced for a study of identical twins. Study-level findings and limits: Part of the zero-insertion signal could reflect confounding by invariant MAIT and iNKT cells. The same donors were not followed; conclusions instead depended on cross-sectional statistical analysis. Twin pairs had excess sharing that was weaker in beta out-of-frame sequences.

Only healthy Caucasians were included as donors. TCRdb analysed the 5' RACE reads with MiXCR anew, one entry per CDR3 protein. The sample shows 300,000 to 400,000 distinct CDR3 sequences, roughly an eighth of them seen only once. Trimming took off 7 bases at V and 4 bases at J, with 12 bases between the two ends. The CDR3 runs 13 residues. Germline lookup yields CDR1 MNHEY and CDR2 SMNVEV (reference sequence). To note about this clonotype: Its antigen is currently unknown.

The same data also went into a second study, on yellow fever vaccine responses in identical twins.

The source of this sequence is a young woman in good health. Sequencing was done on a sample of CD8+ T cells sorted from blood. This chain links TRBV27 with TRBJ2-3; perhaps TRBD2 as D (5 bases). The CDR3 DNA sequence: TGTGCCAGCATCGGGATAGCAGCAGATACGCAGTATTTT. This translates into CASIGIAADTQYF.